What follows is one T cell receptor beta chain and its context. V lost 4 bases, J lost 3 bases, and 6 bases stayed unmatched. The germline V gene has CDR1 SGDLS and CDR2 YYNGEE. This CDR3 is built from 15 residues. TCRdb used MiXCR to reprocess the 5' RACE reads, holding one entry per CDR3 protein. The sample has 1.5 million or so distinct CDR3 sequences, 25% to 35% seen once. This sample was included in a study of identical twins. The receptor comes from a newborn girl in good health. This chain links TRBV9 with TRBJ2-1, with 8 nucleotides matching TRBD2. The sequencing input was cord blood. CDR3 region: CASSSRGGIYNEQFF. Here the CDR3 DNA reads TGTGCCAGCAGCTCCCGGGGGGGGATCTACAATGAGCAGTTCTTC.